Each of the 20 T cell receptor beta chains below was sequenced from the same sample in a study of vaccination effects on CD4 cells after COVID-19. These receptors' antigens are unknown. Isolation of CD4+ T cells took place after around 10 days of culture. Each participant was given two doses of one vaccine (BNT162b2 or mRNA-1273). This table comes from immunoSEQ multiplex PCR, and its TCRdb copy is limited to in-frame clones, with some not included. In the table there are 50,000 to 70,000 clones, 65% to 80% of which are singletons. The sample here was CD4+ T cells from PBMCs cultured without peptide, taken after COVID-19 vaccination. These receptors came from a human donor who received a COVID-19 vaccine.

The chain's CDR3 is CALQGARGNTIYF. The CDR3 DNA follows: TGTGCGCTACAGGGGGCGCGGGGAAACACCATATATTTT. The chain carries TRBV30 and TRBJ1-3, with 9 bases lining up with TRBD1. The length of the CDR3 is 13 residues. CDR1 and CDR2 (germline): GTSNPN, SVGIG (reference sequence).

The chain recombines TRBV4-2 with TRBJ2-6; D remains unclear. CDR3 size: 15 residues. Germline V CDR1 and CDR2: LGHNA, YNFKEQ. Trimming removed 1 base from V and 0 bases from J, with 4 bases in between. CDR3 in DNA: TGTGCCAGCAGCCAAGTCGCCTCTGGGGCCAACGTCCTGACTTTC. It codes for CASSQVASGANVLTF.

The genes are TRBV9 and TRBJ2-1, with 15 positions matching TRBD2. J lost 3 bases, V lost 4 bases, and 8 bases had no gene match. The length of the CDR3 is 18 residues. The germline V gene encodes CDR1 SGDLS and CDR2 YYNGEE. CDR3 region: CASSPGTSGGTYYNEQFF. The CDR3 DNA reads as TGTGCCAGCAGCCCGGGGACTAGCGGGGGGACGTACTACAATGAGCAGTTCTTC.

This chain joins TRBV4-1 and TRBJ1-6; TRBD1 matches 7 bases. Germline CDR1 is MGHRA and CDR2 is YSYEKL. The trim removed 4 bases at V and 5 bases at J, leaving 11 bases unmatched. This CDR3 spans 17 amino acids. This CDR3 is CASSPPKGQRNNSPLHF. The CDR3 bases are TGCGCCAGCAGCCCGCCGAAGGGACAGCGAAATAATTCACCCCTCCACTTT.

V and J are TRBV18 and TRBJ2-1, with unresolved D. Trimming pared 1 base from V and 9 bases from J, leaving 7 bases between. Looked up from germline, CDR1 is KGHSH and CDR2 is LQKENI. This CDR3 is 12 amino acids long. CDR3 coding DNA: TGTGCCAGCTCACCACGGCTTCTTGAGCAGTTCTTC. This gives the protein CASSPRLLEQFF.

The J gene is TRBJ2-7, the V gene TRBV27; 7 bases align to TRBD1. Per germline, CDR1 MNHEY and CDR2 SMNVEV (reference sequence). The ends lost 6 bases at V and 5 bases at J; junction bases unmatched: 10. The CDR3 is made up of 14 amino acids. The DNA for the CDR3 is TGTGCCAGCAGACGAAACAGGGGTGGGGACGAGCAGTACGTC. It yields the protein CASRRNRGGDEQYV.

This chain connects TRBV19 to TRBJ1-2; TRBD1 might be the D (5 bases). CDR1 LNHDA and CDR2 SQIVND come from the germline V gene (reference sequence). V lost 5 bases, J lost 3 bases, and 16 bases lay in between. This CDR3 has 15 amino acids. CDR3 coding DNA: TGTGCCAGTAGTTTGTTGCGATCAGGGCACTATGGCTACACCTTC. Its translation is CASSLLRSGHYGYTF.

V usage is TRBV19 and J usage is TRBJ2-7; 14 nucleotides align to TRBD2. The CDR3 has 18 amino acids. Per germline, CDR1 LNHDA and CDR2 SQIVND (reference sequence). Losses at the gene ends were 3 bases for V and 2 bases for J; bases not matched to a gene: 9. CDR3 sequence (DNA): TGTGCCAGTAGTATGACCGGACTAGCGGGGGGCAAGACCTACGAGCAGTACGTC. It specifies CASSMTGLAGGKTYEQYV.

This chain links TRBV30 with TRBJ2-6; a weak D match, TRBD2 (5 bases). V was pared by 0 bases and J by 4 bases, with 10 bases between. Germline values: CDR1 GTSNPN, CDR2 SVGIG (reference sequence). This CDR3 has 15 residues. The CDR3 loop is CAWSVRGTGANVLTF. DNA for the CDR3: TGTGCCTGGAGTGTACGGGGTACCGGGGCCAACGTCCTGACTTTC.

The rearrangement links TRBV6-6 to TRBJ1-5; no clear D gene. CDR1 is MNHNY, CDR2 SVGAGI, per germline (reference sequence). V lost 6 bases, J lost 7 bases, and 7 bases lay in between. This CDR3 spans 11 amino acids. CDR3 bases: TGTGCCAGCAGCTCCGGGCAGCCCCAGCATTTT. Encoded protein: CASSSGQPQHF.

The chain carries TRBV24-1 and TRBJ2-5; 9 bases fit TRBD2. Germline assignment: CDR1 KGHDR and CDR2 SFDVKD. V shed 2 bases and J 4 bases; nucleotides not matched to a gene: 4. The CDR3 runs to 15 residues. As DNA, the CDR3 is TGTGCCACCAGTGATTCGCGGGGGGGCGGAGAGACCCAGTACTTC. Amino acids: CATSDSRGGGETQYF.

This chain joins TRBV18 and TRBJ1-1; 8 bases match TRBD1. V trimming: 6 bases; J trimming: 1 base; junction bases outside the gene matches: 4. This CDR3 has 14 residues. Germline V gene data show CDR1 as KGHSH and CDR2 as LQKENI. CDR3: CASSRQGANTEAFF. CDR3 DNA: TGTGCCAGCTCGCGGCAGGGGGCGAACACTGAAGCTTTCTTT. Together with reference TRBV18 and TRBJ1-1, the CDR3 gives the full variable domain: NAGVMQNPRHLVRRRGQEARLRCSPMKGHSHVYWYRQLPEEGLKFMVYLQKENIIDESGMPKERFSAEFPKEGPSILRIQQVVRGDSAAYFCASSRQGANTEAFFGQGTRLTVV.

The chain recombines TRBV29-1 with TRBJ2-2; 7 positions match TRBD1. This CDR3 contains 14 residues. Looked up from germline, CDR1 is SQVTM and CDR2 is ANQGSEA. V dropped 7 bases and J dropped 1; count of bases not matched to a gene: 6. Here the CDR3 DNA reads TGCAGCGCAAAACAGGGGCTGAACACCGGGGAGCTGTTTTTT. Translation gives CSAKQGLNTGELFF.

CDR3 bases: TGTGCCACCAGTGATGCTAGCGGGGTTGAGACCCAGTACTTC. The encoded protein is CATSDASGVETQYF. V usage is TRBV24-1 and J usage is TRBJ2-5; 9 nucleotides agree with TRBD2. CDR3 length equals 14 residues. Losses at the gene ends were 3 bases for V and 5 bases for J; bases not matched to a gene: 3. The germline gives CDR1 KGHDR, CDR2 SFDVKD.

The gene calls are TRBV9 and TRBJ2-7; 7 bases align to TRBD1. V dropped 2 bases and J dropped 4; count of bases not matched to a gene: 9. This CDR3 has 15 amino acids. Germline CDR1 and CDR2: SGDLS and YYNGEE. Written as DNA, the CDR3 is TGTGCCAGCAGCGTTTTGGTACAGGGGAAATACGAGCAGTACGTC. Translation: CASSVLVQGKYEQYV.

This clone was detected only a few times. The chain recombines TRBV29-1 with TRBJ1-1; tentatively, D is TRBD1 (6 bases). Germline-derived CDR1 and CDR2 are SQVTM and ANQGSEA. The V end was cut by 5 bases, the J end by 0 bases, with 16 bases between. The CDR3 loop spans 15 amino acids. The DNA for the CDR3 is TGCAGCGTTTTCCTCCAGGGGCTGATGAACACTGAAGCTTTCTTT. This sequence encodes CSVFLQGLMNTEAFF.

The CDR3 loop reads CASSQAAQQTYNSPLHF. CDR3 bases: TGCGCCAGCAGCCAAGCGGCGCAGCAGACTTATAATTCACCCCTCCACTTT. The chain employs TRBV4-3 and TRBJ1-6; D remains unclear. CDR1 LGHNA and CDR2 YSLEER come from the germline V gene. The CDR3 has 17 amino acids. Trimming cost V 1 base and J 4 bases, with 14 bases left between them.

V is TRBV6-6 and J is TRBJ1-1; D is ambiguous. The germline V gene has CDR1 MNHNY and CDR2 SVGAGI (reference sequence). Trimming took off 5 bases at V and 3 bases at J, with 7 bases between the two ends. The CDR3 extends over 12 amino acids. The CDR3 spells CASSQQHTEAFF. The DNA of the CDR3 is TGTGCCAGCAGTCAACAGCACACTGAAGCTTTCTTT.

Remarks on this clone: In the same sample, other DNA sequences code for this CDR3. The genes are TRBV11-2 and TRBJ2-5, with D tentatively TRBD1 (5 bases). The germline gives CDR1 SGHAT, CDR2 FQNNGV. V lost 1 base and J lost 3, with 15 bases in between. The CDR3 has 16 amino acids. DNA of the CDR3: TGTGCCAGCAGCTTAGGGCAGGGTCTAGGCGAAGAGACCCAGTACTTC. Protein: CASSLGQGLGEETQYF. The variable domain in full, completed from reference TRBV11-2 and TRBJ2-5, reads EAGVAQSPRYKIIEKRQSVAFWCNPISGHATLYWYQQILGQGPKLLIQFQNNGVVDDSQLPKDRFSAERLKGVDSTLKIQPAKLEDSAVYLCASSLGQGLGEETQYFGPGTRLLVL.

The chain links TRBV19 to TRBJ1-5, with D uncertain. The length of the CDR3 is 12 residues. CDR1 is LNHDA, CDR2 SQIVND, per germline (reference sequence). The V and J ends lost 7 bases and 0 bases respectively, with 4 bases between them. This CDR3 reads CASKSSNQPQHF. CDR3 DNA sequence: TGTGCCAGTAAGAGTAGCAATCAGCCCCAGCATTTT.